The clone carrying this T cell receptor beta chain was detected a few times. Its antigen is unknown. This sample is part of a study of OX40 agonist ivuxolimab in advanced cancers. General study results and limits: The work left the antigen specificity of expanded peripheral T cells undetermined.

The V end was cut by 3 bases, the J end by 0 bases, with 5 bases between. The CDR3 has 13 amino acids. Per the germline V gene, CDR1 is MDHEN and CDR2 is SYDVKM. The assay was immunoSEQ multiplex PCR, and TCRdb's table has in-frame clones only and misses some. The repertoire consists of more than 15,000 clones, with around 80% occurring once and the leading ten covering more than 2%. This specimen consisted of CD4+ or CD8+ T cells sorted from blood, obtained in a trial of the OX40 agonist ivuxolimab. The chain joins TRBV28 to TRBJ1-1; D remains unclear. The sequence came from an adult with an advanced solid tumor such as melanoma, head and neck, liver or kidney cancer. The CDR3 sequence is CASSFIMNTEAFF. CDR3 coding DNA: TGTGCCAGCAGTTTTATTATGAACACTGAAGCTTTCTTT.